The 28 T cell receptor beta chains below come from one sample, sequenced in a study of T-cell reconstitution after alpha-beta-depleted transplantation in children. The TCRbeta library incorporated unique molecular identifiers. TCRdb re-analysed the PCR reads in MiXCR, keeping a single row per CDR3 protein. This sample yields a few hundred thousand distinct CDR3 sequences, of which under 15% are seen a single time; around 2.2% belongs to the top ten. Sample: PBMCs, mostly from graft donor cells, taken 360 days after TCRalphabeta/CD19-depleted stem cell transplant. These receptors all stem from a male patient under 18 who had a stem cell transplant for acute myeloid leukemia, so the T cells may come from the graft donor.

This clonotype is a singleton in its sample. This chain connects TRBV20-1 to TRBJ2-7, with 14 bases lining up with TRBD2. Germline CDR1 and CDR2: DFQATT and SNEGSKA (reference sequence). Trimming at V came to 3 bases and at J to 3 bases, leaving 7 bases not matched to a gene. The CDR3 spans 16 residues. Here the CDR3 reads CSASTTTSGRVYEQYF. CDR3 bases: TGCAGTGCTAGTACTACGACTAGCGGGAGGGTCTACGAGCAGTACTTC.

This clonotype was observed a few times. The rearrangement uses TRBV5-8 and TRBJ2-1; TRBD2 matches at 13 bases. V lost 4 bases to trimming and J lost 9 bases; unmatched junction nucleotides: 7. The CDR3 length is 15 residues. Germline assignment: CDR1 SGHTS and CDR2 YDEGEE. CDR3 DNA sequence: TGTGCCAGCAGCATACTAGCGGGAGGGCCCGGTGAGCAGTTCTTC. It encodes CASSILAGGPGEQFF.

This clonotype was recorded many times. This chain links TRBV6-2 or TRBV6-3 with TRBJ2-6; D is perhaps TRBD1 (5 bases). V lost 0 bases to trimming and J lost 0 bases, with 12 bases between them. The CDR3 consists of 18 residues. Germline V gene data show CDR1 as MNHEY and CDR2 as SVGEGT. CDR3 coding DNA: TGTGCCAGCAGTTACTCAGGGGCGCACTACTCTGGGGCCAACGTCCTGACTTTC. The encoded protein is CASSYSGAHYSGANVLTF.

This clonotype was picked up a small number of times. The CDR3 bases are TGTGCCAGTGACAGGGGCCGCTCGAGCAATCAGCCCCAGCATTTT. This encodes CASDRGRSSNQPQHF. The chain has TRBV19 and TRBJ1-5; 8 nucleotides agree with TRBD1. The CDR3 runs to 15 residues. With V trimmed by 8 bases and J by 1 base, 7 bases remained unmatched. Germline assignment: CDR1 LNHDA and CDR2 SQIVND (reference sequence). The entire variable domain, with the rest obtained from reference TRBV19 and TRBJ1-5, is as follows: DGGITQSPKYLFRKEGQNVTLSCEQNLNHDAMYWYRQDPGQGLRLIYYSQIVNDFQKGDIAEGYSVSREKKESFPLTVTSAQKNPTAFYLCASDRGRSSNQPQHFGDGTRLSIL.

This clonotype appeared a few times. The V gene is TRBV7-3, the J gene TRBJ2-3, with TRBD2 matching over 9 bases. V lost 5 bases and J lost 7; bases outside the gene matches: 16. Germline CDR1 and CDR2: SGHTA and FQGTGA. The CDR3 is 17 residues long. The CDR3 region is CASSQLPGLAQPNTQYF. CDR3 nucleotide sequence: TGTGCCAGCAGCCAGCTACCGGGACTAGCCCAACCTAATACGCAGTATTTT.

In this sample, this clonotype turned up a few times. V and J are TRBV18 and TRBJ2-6; D is unresolved. V was trimmed by 1 base and J by 0 bases, leaving 1 base between them. Germline CDR1 and CDR2: KGHSH and LQKENI. The CDR3 totals 14 residues. Here the CDR3 reads CASSPRSGANVLTF. CDR3 sequence (DNA): TGTGCCAGCTCACCACGCTCTGGGGCCAACGTCCTGACTTTC.

The genes are TRBV20-1 and TRBJ2-1; D is ambiguous. Germline V CDR1 and CDR2: DFQATT, SNEGSKA (reference sequence). Trimming shortened V by 5 bases and J by 0 bases, and 2 bases separated the two germline ends. This CDR3 comprises 11 residues. CDR3 amino acids: CSAYSYNEQFF. The CDR3, as DNA: TGCAGTGCTTACTCCTACAATGAGCAGTTCTTC.

This clonotype was seen a few times. This chain joins TRBV12-3 or TRBV12-4 and TRBJ2-7, with D unresolved. This CDR3 spans 13 amino acids. V gave up 7 bases and J gave up 0 bases, with 10 bases separating them. The CDR3 is CASMIRSSYEQYF. The CDR3 nucleotides read TGTGCCAGCATGATCCGTAGCTCCTACGAGCAGTACTTC.

This clonotype showed up just once. This could be a read error, since a much larger clone is one nucleotide away. This chain connects TRBV20-1 to TRBJ2-1; the match to TRBD2 covers 8 bases. Losses at the gene ends were 7 bases for V and 8 bases for J; bases not matched to a gene: 7. The CDR3 is 12 amino acids. Germline V gene data show CDR1 as DFQATT and CDR2 as SNEGSKA (reference sequence). This CDR3 is CSGDSGNDEQFF. CDR3 in DNA: TGCAGTGGAGATAGCGGGAACGATGAGCAGTTCTTC.

V and J are TRBV29-1 and TRBJ2-3, with 8 nucleotides matching TRBD1. Trimming at V came to 2 bases and at J to 1 base, leaving 14 bases not matched to a gene. Germline V gene data show CDR1 as SQVTM and CDR2 as ANQGSEA. The CDR3 is 18 amino acids. The CDR3 bases are TGCAGCGTTGAACGGGACAGGTTTATTGAGACCGGCACAGATACGCAGTATTTT. Protein product: CSVERDRFIETGTDTQYF.

V gene TRBV12-3 or TRBV12-4 combines with J gene TRBJ2-1; possible D gene TRBD2, 6 bases. The germline V and J ends were trimmed by 6 bases and 7 bases, with 16 bases remaining between them. The CDR3 consists of 14 residues. CDR3 loop: CASSRASAGNEQFF. Here the CDR3 DNA reads TGTGCCAGCAGCCGCGCTAGCGCAGGGAATGAGCAGTTCTTC.

The gene calls are TRBV14 and TRBJ2-1; no reliable D call. Germline CDR1 reads SGHDN; CDR2 reads FVKESK. Trimming cost V 3 bases and J 4 bases, with 7 bases left between them. The CDR3 has 13 amino acids. Here the CDR3 DNA reads TGTGCCAGCAGCCAGAATTTGTACAATGAGCAGTTCTTC. It encodes CASSQNLYNEQFF.

This clonotype has just a few counts. V gene TRBV14 combines with J gene TRBJ2-7, with 9 bases fitting TRBD2. CDR1 and CDR2 (germline): SGHDN, FVKESK. V lost 2 bases and J lost 2; bases outside the gene matches: 4. The CDR3 totals 15 residues. The CDR3 DNA reads TGTGCCAGCAGCCAACAGACTAGCGGCACCTACGAGCAGTACTTC. Its protein is CASSQQTSGTYEQYF.

The chain is built from TRBV7-8 and TRBJ1-5; D uncertain. Germline values: CDR1 SGHVS, CDR2 FQNEAQ. The V and J ends lost 1 base and 3 bases respectively, with 13 bases between them. This CDR3 has 16 amino acids. The CDR3 here is CASSLDVWRTNQPQHF. The CDR3 DNA reads as TGTGCCAGCAGCTTAGATGTTTGGCGGACCAATCAGCCCCAGCATTTT.

The chain employs TRBV23-1 and TRBJ2-7; 7 bases map to TRBD2. TRBV23-1 carries the ORF label, with uncertain function. The CDR3 consists of 16 residues. V gave up 2 bases and J gave up 3 bases; unmatched junction bases: 10. The CDR3 sequence is CASSQHREAPYYEQYF. The CDR3 DNA reads TGCGCCAGCAGTCAACACCGGGAGGCCCCATACTACGAGCAGTACTTC.

This clonotype has just a few counts. The V gene is TRBV28, the J gene TRBJ1-5; D is unclear. Trimming shortened V by 2 bases and J by 3 bases, and 11 bases separated the two germline ends. There are 15 residues in the CDR3. Germline CDR1 is MDHEN and CDR2 is SYDVKM. CDR3 residues: CASSLRRGYNQPQHF. The CDR3 nucleotides read TGTGCCAGCAGTTTAAGGCGGGGTTACAATCAGCCCCAGCATTTT. Filled out from reference TRBV28 and TRBJ1-5, the complete variable domain reads DVKVTQSSRYLVKRTGEKVFLECVQDMDHENMFWYRQDPGLGLRLIYFSYDVKMKEKGDIPEGYSVSREKKERFSLILESASTNQTSMYLCASSLRRGYNQPQHFGDGTRLSIL.

CDR3 sequence (DNA): TGTGCCAGCAGCCCTAGCGGGGGCCTAGCGACAAATACGCAGTATTTT. Translating gives CASSPSGGLATNTQYF. The chain employs TRBV7-2 and TRBJ2-3; 10 nucleotides line up with TRBD2. Trimming at V came to 5 bases and at J to 7 bases, leaving 12 bases not matched to a gene. Germline CDR1 reads SGHTA; CDR2 reads FQGNSA. The CDR3 sequence is 16 residues long. Full variable domain (missing parts from reference TRBV7-2 and TRBJ2-3): GAGVSQSPSNKVTEKGKDVELRCDPISGHTALYWYRQSLGQGLEFLIYFQGNSAPDKSGLPSDRFSAERTGGSVSTLTIQRTQQEDSAVYLCASSPSGGLATNTQYFGPGTRLTVL.

The chain carries TRBV5-5 and TRBJ2-7; 10 bases are a match to TRBD2. Germline values: CDR1 SGHKS, CDR2 YYEKEE (reference sequence). After removal of 2 bases from V and 3 bases from J, the junction contained 11 bases not matched to a gene. The CDR3 runs 17 residues. CDR3: CASSLTTSGTNHYEQYF. In DNA, the CDR3 is TGTGCCAGCAGCTTAACAACTAGCGGGACTAATCACTACGAGCAGTACTTC.

There are a few counts of this clonotype. The chain uses TRBV12-5 and TRBJ2-4, with D unclear. V was clipped by 0 bases and J by 10 bases, with 10 bases between them. This CDR3 is 13 amino acids long. Germline values: CDR1 LGHNT, CDR2 FRNRAP. CDR3 DNA sequence: TGTGCTAGTGGTTTGGTTACCGGACGGATTCAGTACTTC. Protein product: CASGLVTGRIQYF. The full variable domain, its missing parts supplied by reference TRBV12-5 and TRBJ2-4, is DARVTQTPRHKVTEMGQEVTMRCQPILGHNTVFWYRQTMMQGLELLAYFRNRAPLDDSGMPKDRFSAEMPDATLATLKIQPSEPRDSAVYFCASGLVTGRIQYFGAGTRLSVL.

Many counts were recorded for this clonotype. The rearrangement links TRBV7-2 to TRBJ2-1; no firm D call. Trimming stripped 5 bases from V and 10 bases from J, with 9 bases between. The germline gives CDR1 SGHTA, CDR2 FQGNSA. This CDR3 has 11 residues. The CDR3 DNA reads as TGTGCCAGCAGCCACGCCCCAGAGCAGTTCTTC. Translated, it gives CASSHAPEQFF.

This rearrangement joins TRBV20-1 to TRBJ2-7; TRBD1 is a possible D gene (6 bases). This CDR3 contains 15 residues. Germline V lookup: CDR1 DFQATT, CDR2 SNEGSKA (reference sequence). Trimming cost V 5 bases and J 2 bases, with 19 bases left between them. This CDR3 is CSASMGQGTPYEQYF. In nucleotides, the CDR3 is TGCAGTGCTTCGATGGGGCAGGGGACCCCCTACGAGCAGTACTTC.

This clonotype has more than one count but fewer than ten. The genes are TRBV28 and TRBJ2-5; 8 positions agree with TRBD1. The trim removed 7 bases at V and 4 bases at J, leaving 8 bases unmatched. The CDR3 sequence is 14 residues long. The germline CDR1 and CDR2 sequences are MDHEN and SYDVKM. The CDR3 DNA reads TGTGCCAGCACGCGATCAGGGGGCATAGAGACCCAGTACTTC. Amino acids: CASTRSGGIETQYF.

The chain couples TRBV9 to TRBJ2-1; D gene ambiguous. Germline CDR1 reads SGDLS; CDR2 reads YYNGEE. The V and J ends lost 1 base and 0 bases respectively, with 8 bases between them. The CDR3 spans 15 residues. The CDR3 DNA is TGTGCCAGCAGCGTAATAGGCAGCTCCTACAATGAGCAGTTCTTC. This translates into CASSVIGSSYNEQFF.

Ten or more counts support this clonotype. This chain links TRBV28 with TRBJ2-7; 11 bases align to TRBD2. V trimming: 3 bases; J trimming: 1 base; junction bases outside the gene matches: 2. Germline V gene lookup returns CDR1 MDHEN and CDR2 SYDVKM. The CDR3 totals 15 residues. The DNA for the CDR3 is TGTGCCAGCAGTTTCGGGACTAGCGGTTCCTACGAGCAGTACTTC. Its translation is CASSFGTSGSYEQYF.

The sample holds many counts of this clonotype. The rearrangement uses TRBV20-1 and TRBJ1-5; no clear D. The CDR3 has 12 amino acids. V was clipped by 5 bases and J by 4 bases, with 9 bases between them. Germline V gene data show CDR1 as DFQATT and CDR2 as SNEGSKA (reference sequence). The CDR3 loop is CSASDLNQPQHF. Written as DNA, the CDR3 is TGCAGTGCTTCGGACTTGAATCAGCCCCAGCATTTT.

This clonotype was seen repeatedly, ten times or more. The CDR3 loop is CASSGGLAGISTGELFF. As DNA, the CDR3 is TGTGCCAGCAGCGGAGGACTAGCGGGAATTAGCACCGGGGAGCTGTTTTTT. J is TRBJ2-2 and V is TRBV7-3; 12 nucleotides align to TRBD2. Germline loops: CDR1 SGHTA, CDR2 FQGTGA. The ends lost 5 bases at V and 4 bases at J; junction bases unmatched: 8. CDR3 length: 17 amino acids.

This clonotype showed up just a few times. The gene calls are TRBV19 and TRBJ2-7, with 8 bases aligning to TRBD2. The trim removed 1 base at V and 4 bases at J, leaving 3 bases unmatched. Germline V CDR1 and CDR2: LNHDA, SQIVND (reference sequence). This CDR3 contains 14 residues. The CDR3: CASSIGAGVYEQYF. For the CDR3, the DNA is TGTGCCAGTAGTATAGGAGCGGGAGTATACGAGCAGTACTTC.

Concerning this clonotype: Without the conserved terminal phenylalanine or tryptophan, this CDR3 likely stems from a read error. The chain has TRBV28 and TRBJ2-1; weak D call: TRBD1 (6 bases). From germline, CDR1 is MDHEN and CDR2 SYDVKM. V shed 4 bases and J shed 2 bases, with 15 bases lying between them. The CDR3 spans 16 residues. This CDR3 is CASSSMDSLPYNEQFC. As DNA, the CDR3 is TGTGCCAGCAGTTCGATGGACAGCCTTCCCTACAATGAGCAGTTCTGC.